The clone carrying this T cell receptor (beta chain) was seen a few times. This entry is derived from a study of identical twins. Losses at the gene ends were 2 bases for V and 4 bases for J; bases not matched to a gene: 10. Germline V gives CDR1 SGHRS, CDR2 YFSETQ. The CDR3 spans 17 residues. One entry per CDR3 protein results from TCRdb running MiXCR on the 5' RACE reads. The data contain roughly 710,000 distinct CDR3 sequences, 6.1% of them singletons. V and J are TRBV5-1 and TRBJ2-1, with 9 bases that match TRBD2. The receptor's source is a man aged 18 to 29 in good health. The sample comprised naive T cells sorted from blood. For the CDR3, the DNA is TGCGCCAGCAGCTTACCTCGAGTTAGCGGGAGTTACAATGAGCAGTTCTTC. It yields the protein CASSLPRVSGSYNEQFF.